The 15 T cell receptor beta chains given below trace back to one sample, sequenced in a study of radiation and T cells in renal cell carcinoma. Time point here: baseline pretreatment blood. The treatment here: 15 Gy SBRT to primary tumor, nephrectomy 4 weeks later. This table comes from immunoSEQ multiplex PCR, and its TCRdb copy is limited to in-frame clones, with some not included. The data contain 70,000 to 100,000 clones, 70% to 85% of them singletons. The sample here was blood, taken from a patient whose treatment included radiotherapy and nephrectomy. These TCRs come from a man between 60 and 75 years old with renal cell carcinoma.

This clone qualifies as large. V gene TRBV28 combines with J gene TRBJ1-1, with unresolved D. The CDR3 totals 11 residues. V shed 3 bases and J shed 5 bases, with 4 bases lying between them. The V gene's germline CDR1 is MDHEN and CDR2 SYDVKM. CDR3 bases: TGTGCCAGCAGTTTGGGAACTGAAGCTTTCTTT. It specifies CASSLGTEAFF. Looking up the rest from reference TRBV28 and TRBJ1-1 gives the full variable domain: DVKVTQSSRYLVKRTGEKVFLECVQDMDHENMFWYRQDPGLGLRLIYFSYDVKMKEKGDIPEGYSVSREKKERFSLILESASTNQTSMYLCASSLGTEAFFGQGTRLTVV.

The chain combines TRBV5-4 with TRBJ2-1; 11 positions match TRBD2. Trimming at V came to 3 bases and at J to 5 bases, leaving 7 bases not matched to a gene. The CDR3 runs to 16 residues. Looked up from germline, CDR1 is SGHNT and CDR2 is YYREEE (reference sequence). CDR3 sequence (DNA): TGTGCCAGCAGCTCTCGCCCGGGACTAGCGGACAATGAGCAGTTCTTC. Its protein is CASSSRPGLADNEQFF.

The gene calls are TRBV5-1 and TRBJ2-1; either TRBD1 or TRBD2 may supply D (5 bases each). This CDR3 has 15 amino acids. Deletions cut 0 bases from V and 6 bases from J, with 13 bases between. The V gene's germline CDR1 is SGHRS and CDR2 YFSETQ. The DNA of the CDR3 is TGCGCCAGCAGCTTGGGAGGGGATGGGTCCAATGAGCAGTTCTTC. The encoded protein is CASSLGGDGSNEQFF. Drawing the rest from reference TRBV5-1 and TRBJ2-1, the complete variable domain is KAGVTQTPRYLIKTRGQQVTLSCSPISGHRSVSWYQQTPGQGLQFLFEYFSETQRNKGNFPGRFSGRQFSNSRSEMNVSTLELGDSALYLCASSLGGDGSNEQFFGPGTRLTVL.

The J gene is TRBJ1-5, the V gene TRBV4-1; D not resolved. The length of the CDR3 is 13 residues. From germline, CDR1 is MGHRA and CDR2 YSYEKL. With 1 base removed from V and 4 bases from J, the gap between germline ends came to 5 bases. This CDR3 is CASSQAGNQPQHF. The DNA for the CDR3 is TGCGCCAGCAGCCAAGCCGGGAATCAGCCCCAGCATTTT.

A few counts support this clone. The chain links TRBV27 to TRBJ2-7; D is perhaps TRBD1 (5 bases). The V gene lost 3 bases and the J gene lost 4 bases, with 16 bases spanning the gap. The CDR3 is made up of 15 amino acids. Germline CDR1 and CDR2: MNHEY and SMNVEV (reference sequence). The CDR3 DNA sequence: TGTGCCAGCAGTTTCTCTCAGGGCAGGGCGTACGAGCAGTACTTC. It encodes CASSFSQGRAYEQYF.

The chain uses TRBV6-5 and TRBJ2-2; D may match TRBD1 or TRBD2 (6 bases each). This CDR3 comprises 14 residues. Germline V CDR1 and CDR2: MNHEY, SVGAGI. Trimming left V 3 bases short and J 6 bases short, with 11 bases between. The CDR3 here is CASSYGGPPGELFF. CDR3 nucleotide sequence: TGTGCCAGCAGTTATGGGGGGCCACCCGGGGAGCTGTTTTTT.

This clone came up a few times. J is TRBJ1-2 and V is TRBV18, with D perhaps TRBD1 (5 bases). Germline V gene sequence: CDR1 KGHSH, CDR2 LQKENI. The CDR3 extends over 14 amino acids. V dropped 3 bases and J dropped 6 bases, with 14 bases sitting between them. CDR3 amino acids: CASSPPGLGHGYTF. The CDR3 DNA sequence: TGTGCCAGCTCACCCCCGGGACTTGGGCATGGCTACACCTTC.

The V call is TRBV5-1, the J call TRBJ2-1; D remains ambiguous. This CDR3 has 12 residues. V lost 0 bases, J lost 7 bases, and 5 bases lay in between. Looked up from germline, CDR1 is SGHRS and CDR2 is YFSETQ. CDR3 region: CASSLGVNEQFF. CDR3 coding DNA: TGCGCCAGCAGCTTGGGGGTAAATGAGCAGTTCTTC.

This chain uses TRBV7-5 with TRBJ2-7; the table calls TRBD1, which could not be checked here. TRBV7-5 is annotated as a pseudogene. The CDR3 is made up of 16 amino acids. The CDR3 DNA reads as TGTGCCAGAAGACAAAGGGGGGGACAGGGGGCCTACGAGCAGTACTTC. Its protein product is CARRQRGGQGAYEQYF.

V usage is TRBV7-2 and J usage is TRBJ2-3; 10 bases are shared with TRBD2. V was pared by 5 bases and J by 4 bases, with 18 bases of the junction left unmatched. This CDR3 region has 19 residues. CDR1 is SGHTA, CDR2 FQGNSA, per germline. The CDR3 nucleotides read TGTGCCAGCAGCCCCTTCAAGGCGGCTAGCGGGAGTAGGTCAGATACGCAGTATTTT. The encoded protein is CASSPFKAASGSRSDTQYF.

This chain links TRBV7-2 with TRBJ2-2; D is possibly TRBD1 (6 bases). V lost 5 bases and J lost 0, with 10 bases in between. Germline V CDR1 and CDR2: SGHTA, FQGNSA. The CDR3 length is 15 residues. The CDR3 sequence is CASSLQGANTGELFF. CDR3 DNA: TGTGCCAGCAGCCTACAGGGAGCGAACACCGGGGAGCTGTTTTTT.

V gene TRBV7-2 combines with J gene TRBJ1-2, with 7 bases matching TRBD1. The CDR3 extends over 14 amino acids. The V segment lost 5 bases and the J segment 1 base; nucleotides outside the gene matches: 4. In germline, CDR1 is SGHTA, CDR2 FQGNSA. The CDR3 region is CASSTTGVNYGYTF. CDR3 bases: TGTGCCAGCAGCACCACAGGGGTTAACTATGGCTACACCTTC.

About this clone: Other DNA sequences in the same sample also yield this CDR3. The V call is TRBV7-9, the J call TRBJ2-5; D is unresolved. CDR1 is SEHNR and CDR2 is FQNEAQ in the germline V gene (reference sequence). The CDR3 has 12 residues. Trimming shortened V by 3 bases and J by 5 bases, and 7 bases separated the two germline ends. The CDR3 sequence: CASSLGLETQYF. As DNA, the CDR3 is TGTGCCAGCAGCTTGGGATTGGAGACCCAGTACTTC.

V usage is TRBV18 and J usage is TRBJ1-1; no reliable D call. The CDR3 sequence is 15 residues long. With 1 base removed from V and 1 base from J, the gap between germline ends came to 10 bases. Looked up from germline, CDR1 is KGHSH and CDR2 is LQKENI. CDR3 in DNA: TGTGCCAGCTCACCACTAATGCACCAGAACACTGAAGCTTTCTTT. It encodes CASSPLMHQNTEAFF.

V gene TRBV11-3 combines with J gene TRBJ2-1; D is tentatively TRBD1 or TRBD2 (7 bases each). Trimming stripped 1 base from V and 7 bases from J, with 17 bases between. The germline V gene encodes CDR1 SGHNT and CDR2 YENEEA. This CDR3 contains 16 residues. CDR3 sequence (DNA): TGTGCCAGCAGCTTAGTTCCGGGGAGGGGGCGAAATGAGCAGTTCTTC. It specifies CASSLVPGRGRNEQFF.